This T cell receptor beta chain was sequenced in a study of blood T cell repertoires in COVID-19. Trimming shortened V by 4 bases and J by 6 bases, and 18 bases separated the two germline ends. The germline V gene encodes CDR1 LNHDA and CDR2 SQIVND (reference sequence). This CDR3 has 15 residues. Seattle patients were enrolled during active infection and followed longitudinally. In the authors' workflow: From reference gene primer amplification, estimates of nucleated cell counts were derived. The data were produced by immunoSEQ multiplex PCR, yet TCRdb's version contains in-frame clones alone and is incomplete. V and J calls and clone size come straight from that table; D and trimming were deduced from the DNA. The table has 120,000 to 150,000 clones, 88% seen once.

The rearrangement uses TRBV19 and TRBJ1-2; perhaps TRBD1 as D (5 bases). The clonotype comes from a human donor with COVID-19, enrolled during active disease. The donor label of this sample is uncertain. The sequenced material came from peripheral blood. The CDR3 sequence: CASSTVLGVADGYTF. CDR3 nucleotide sequence: TGTGCCAGTAGTACCGTCCTAGGGGTCGCGGATGGCTACACCTTC.